This T cell receptor (beta chain) comes out of a study of PD-L1 blockade in urothelial cancer. About the research overall: Men with urothelial cancer arising in the bladder made up about 90% of the roughly 30 patients.

The repertoire was sequenced with immunoSEQ multiplex PCR; TCRdb's copy has only in-frame clones and lacks some. The top ten hold 10% to 12% of the sample, which has tens of thousands of clones, roughly 90% seen once. V shed 9 bases and J 1 base; nucleotides not matched to a gene: 9. Germline values: CDR1 LNHDA, CDR2 SQIVND (reference sequence). The CDR3 extends over 15 amino acids. Time point defined: peripheral blood 6 weeks after treatment start. The chain carries TRBV19 and TRBJ2-1, with 7 positions matching TRBD1. Sequencing used PBMCs, obtained around atezolizumab (anti-PD-L1) treatment. The clonotype was recovered from a man aged 55-75 years with urothelial cancer. Here the CDR3 reads CASKEGAASYNEQFF. As DNA, the CDR3 is TGTGCCAGCAAAGAGGGGGCGGCATCCTACAATGAGCAGTTCTTC.